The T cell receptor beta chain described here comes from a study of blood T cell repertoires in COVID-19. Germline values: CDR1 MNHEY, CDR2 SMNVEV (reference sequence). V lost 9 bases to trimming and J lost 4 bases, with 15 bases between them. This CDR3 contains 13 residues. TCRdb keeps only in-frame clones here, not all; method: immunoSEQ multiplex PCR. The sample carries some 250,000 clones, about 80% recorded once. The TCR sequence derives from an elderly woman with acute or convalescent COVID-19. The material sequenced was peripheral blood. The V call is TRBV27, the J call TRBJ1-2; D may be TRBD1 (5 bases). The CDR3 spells CASGRGSLYGYTF. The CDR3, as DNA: TGTGCCAGTGGAAGGGGCAGCCTCTATGGCTACACCTTC.